This record concerns one TCR beta chain sequence. This clone was seen just once. Its antigen target is currently unknown. No much larger clone exists at a distance of one base, and base qualities are not known. These data come from a study of shared clonotypes between healthy human individuals (dated by TCRdb to the early 2020s). As for the study more broadly: The cohort included a few men and a couple of women between 18 and 49 years of age. To increase sequencing depth and limit assay-specific biases, different laboratories used diverse techniques to prepare libraries and sequence TCR repertoires. Each donor's leukapheresis produced roughly between about 0.8 and 10 billion PBMCs. Per donor, three plates each were used for CD4 naive and CD4 memory, two for CD8 naive, and one for CD8 memory. To estimate repertoire size and how much clonotype sharing occurs between individuals, the study deeply sequenced the blood TCR repertoires of about five healthy adults. What the study reported, not specific to this receptor: Compared with non-shared clonotypes, the clonotypes found in all four sorted-subset donors had higher generation probabilities. Pairwise subsampling led to the expectation that sequencing depth would affect the degree of clonotype sharing among donors. About 5% of naive CD4, roughly 3.5% of naive CD8, approximately 2% of memory CD4, and more than 0.35% of memory CD8 clonotypes were shared across a few donors. The small number of donors limited the genetic and exposure-history diversity represented. Naive subsets generally had larger estimated clonotype richness than memory subsets did. Sampling was restricted to blood, and TCR repertoires in tissues likely differ from the TCR repertoires found in blood. Incomplete sequencing was indicated by rarefaction of sorted-subset datasets, despite the large sequencing depth.

The donors were healthy, HIV-negative adults who had no recently reported acute infections or vaccinations. Only Caucasian adults living in Nashville, Tennessee, USA were represented among the donors. CD4+ T cells were enriched by magnetic negative selection; naive cells were then positively selected on CD45RA, and the negative fraction formed the memory subset. Blood was obtained by leukapheresis, after which PBMCs were separated by Ficoll-Histopaque density gradient centrifugation and cryopreserved in liquid nitrogen vapor phase. Analytical flow cytometry was used to check the purity and quantity of each magnetically sorted T cell population. From each sorted fraction, genomic DNA was isolated and quantified by UV absorbance on a Nanodrop 2000c. TCR CDR3 regions were amplified from genomic DNA by multiplex PCR using the deep immunoSEQ assay. Extracted genomic DNA from each cell subset was spread evenly across all wells of several immunoSEQ 96-well plates, with each plate serving as a replicate. For sorted subsets, 200 to 250 ng genomic DNA, equal to tens of thousands of T cell genomes, was loaded into each replicate PCR. The purified libraries were quantified using a Qubit 3.0 fluorometer, sized with a Bioanalyzer 2100, and then quantified again using the KAPA Library Quantification kit. Every immunoSEQ 96-well plate was sequenced on a separate single-read 150-cycle Illumina NextSeq 550 flow cell. Concerning the study's data processing: Because the immunoSEQ output held only junctional sequences and lacked quality scores, the filtering could not match the filtering applied to full-length reads. To assign V/J genes and CDR3, sequences were annotated against IMGT germline references using PyIR, a Python wrapper for IgBLAST v1.9. Reads were removed for weak V/J assignments (E-value above 1e-6), missing CDR3, stop codons, out-of-frame junctions, or ambiguous translated residues. V3J clonotypes were defined by identical inferred V gene, J gene, and CDR3 amino acid sequence. Percentage overlap between repertoires was computed as shared unique clonotypes divided by the size of the smaller repertoire. Richness of each repertoire was evaluated using RTK rarefaction, the Chao1 estimator, and Recon v2.1 estimates of unobserved clonotypes. OLGA was used to compute generation probabilities for all TCRbeta clonotypes that the gDNA method yielded from several donors. What TCRdb holds here is the immuneACCESS table cut down to in-frame rearrangements. Part of the clones is not present; checked against another copy, under half of the missing clones reflect an unresolved V gene, and the others are unexplained. V, J and clone size were drawn from that table, and D and trimming were deduced from the DNA. The sample contains about 2,500,000 clones, about 92% of them found a single time. The ten largest clones take up 0.14% of the sample.

Taken from the germline V gene, the CDR1 and CDR2 loops are SGHTA and FQGNSA. There are 13 amino acids in the CDR3, from cysteine to phenylalanine inclusive. Left in the record is the CDR3 DNA by itself, 39 bases read in frame from the first base. The V end loses 5 bases and the J end loses 1 base, and a stretch of 9 bases separates them. The sequence joins TRBV7-2 to TRBJ2-7, with the D gene too uncertain to name. Sequences were obtained from naive CD4+ T cells sorted from blood. The cell subset or site label for this specimen denotes: CD45RA+ positively selected. The sequence was collected from a man between 18 and 29 years old in good health. The CDR3 amino acid sequence is: CASSHQRSYEQYF. Here is the DNA: TGTGCCAGCAGCCATCAGCGTTCCTACGAGCAGTACTTC. The variable domain in full, with residues beyond the CDR3 obtained from the reference TRBV7-2 and TRBJ2-7 genes, is GAGVSQSPSNKVTEKGKDVELRCDPISGHTALYWYRQSLGQGLEFLIYFQGNSAPDKSGLPSDRFSAERTGGSVSTLTIQRTQQEDSAVYLCASSHQRSYEQYFGPGTRLTVT.